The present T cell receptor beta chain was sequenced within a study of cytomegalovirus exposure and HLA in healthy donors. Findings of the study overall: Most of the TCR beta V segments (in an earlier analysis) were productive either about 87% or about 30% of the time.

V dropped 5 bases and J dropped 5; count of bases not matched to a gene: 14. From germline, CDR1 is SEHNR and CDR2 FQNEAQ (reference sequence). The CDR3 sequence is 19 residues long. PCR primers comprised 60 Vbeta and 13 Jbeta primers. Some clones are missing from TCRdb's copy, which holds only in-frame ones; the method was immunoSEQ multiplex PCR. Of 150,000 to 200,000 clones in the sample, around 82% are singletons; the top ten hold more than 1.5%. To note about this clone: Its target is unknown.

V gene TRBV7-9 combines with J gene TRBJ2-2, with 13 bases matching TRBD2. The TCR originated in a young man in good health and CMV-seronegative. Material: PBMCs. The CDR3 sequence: CASSPIPGLAGLGTGELFF. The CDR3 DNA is TGTGCCAGCAGCCCAATCCCGGGACTAGCGGGGCTGGGGACCGGGGAGCTGTTTTTT.